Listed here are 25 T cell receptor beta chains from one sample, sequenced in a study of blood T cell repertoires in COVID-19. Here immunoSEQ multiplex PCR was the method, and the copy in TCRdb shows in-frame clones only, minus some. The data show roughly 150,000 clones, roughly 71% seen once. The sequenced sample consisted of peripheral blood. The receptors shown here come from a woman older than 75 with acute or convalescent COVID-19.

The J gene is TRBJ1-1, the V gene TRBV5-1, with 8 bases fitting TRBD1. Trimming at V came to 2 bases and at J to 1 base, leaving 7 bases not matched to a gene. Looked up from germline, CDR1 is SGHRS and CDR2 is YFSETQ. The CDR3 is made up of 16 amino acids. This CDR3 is CASSFNGDRGNTEAFF. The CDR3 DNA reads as TGCGCCAGCAGCTTTAACGGAGACAGGGGGAACACTGAAGCTTTCTTT. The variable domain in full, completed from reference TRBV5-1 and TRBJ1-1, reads KAGVTQTPRYLIKTRGQQVTLSCSPISGHRSVSWYQQTPGQGLQFLFEYFSETQRNKGNFPGRFSGRQFSNSRSEMNVSTLELGDSALYLCASSFNGDRGNTEAFFGQGTRLTVV.

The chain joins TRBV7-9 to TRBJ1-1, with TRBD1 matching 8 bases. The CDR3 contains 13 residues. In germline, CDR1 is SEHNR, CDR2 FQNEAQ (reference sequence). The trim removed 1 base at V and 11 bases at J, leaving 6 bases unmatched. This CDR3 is CASSLGDRSVAFF. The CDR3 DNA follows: TGTGCCAGCAGCTTAGGGGACAGGAGTGTTGCTTTCTTT.

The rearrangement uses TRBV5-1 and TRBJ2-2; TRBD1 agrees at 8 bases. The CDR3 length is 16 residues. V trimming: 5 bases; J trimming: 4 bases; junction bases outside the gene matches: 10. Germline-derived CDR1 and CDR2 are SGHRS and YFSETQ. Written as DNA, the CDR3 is TGCGCCAGCAGTTCAACCGGACAGGGCAGCACCGGGGAGCTGTTTTTT. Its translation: CASSSTGQGSTGELFF.

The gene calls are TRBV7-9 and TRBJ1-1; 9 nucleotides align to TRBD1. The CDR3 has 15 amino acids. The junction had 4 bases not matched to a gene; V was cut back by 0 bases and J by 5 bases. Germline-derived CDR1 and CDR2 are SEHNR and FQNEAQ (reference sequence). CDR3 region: CASSLAHRGQTEAFF. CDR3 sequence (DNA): TGTGCCAGCAGCTTAGCCCACAGGGGGCAGACTGAAGCTTTCTTT. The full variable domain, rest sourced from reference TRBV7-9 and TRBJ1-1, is DTGVSQNPRHKITKRGQNVTFRCDPISEHNRLYWYRQTLGQGPEFLTYFQNEAQLEKSRLLSDRFSAERPKGSFSTLEIQRTEQGDSAMYLCASSLAHRGQTEAFFGQGTRLTVV.

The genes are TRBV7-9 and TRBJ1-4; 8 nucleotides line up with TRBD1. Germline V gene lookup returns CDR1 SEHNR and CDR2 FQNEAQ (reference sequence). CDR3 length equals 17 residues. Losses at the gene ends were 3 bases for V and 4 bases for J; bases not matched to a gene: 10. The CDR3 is CASSFDRGMGHNEKLFF. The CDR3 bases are TGTGCCAGCAGCTTCGACAGGGGCATGGGTCATAATGAAAAACTGTTTTTT.

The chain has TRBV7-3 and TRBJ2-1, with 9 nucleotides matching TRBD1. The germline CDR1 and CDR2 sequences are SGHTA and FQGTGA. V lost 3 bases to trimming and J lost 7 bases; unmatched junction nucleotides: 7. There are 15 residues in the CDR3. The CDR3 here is CASSLNTGGVNEQFF. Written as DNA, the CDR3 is TGTGCCAGCAGCTTGAACACAGGGGGCGTAAATGAGCAGTTCTTC. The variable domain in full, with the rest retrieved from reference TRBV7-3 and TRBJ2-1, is GAGVSQTPSNKVTEKGKYVELRCDPISGHTALYWYRQSLGQGPEFLIYFQGTGAADDSGLPNDRFFAVRPEGSVSTLKIQRTERGDSAVYLCASSLNTGGVNEQFFGPGTRLTVL.

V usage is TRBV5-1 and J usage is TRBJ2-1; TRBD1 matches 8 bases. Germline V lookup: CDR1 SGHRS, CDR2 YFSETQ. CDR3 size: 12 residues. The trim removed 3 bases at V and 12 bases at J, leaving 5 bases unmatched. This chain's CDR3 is CASSYTGGTQFF. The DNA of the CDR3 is TGCGCCAGCAGCTACACAGGGGGTACGCAGTTCTTC.

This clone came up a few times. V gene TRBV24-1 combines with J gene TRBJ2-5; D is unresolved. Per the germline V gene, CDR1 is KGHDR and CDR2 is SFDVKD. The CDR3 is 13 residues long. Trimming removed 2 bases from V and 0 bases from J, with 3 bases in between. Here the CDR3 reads CATSDSNQETQYF. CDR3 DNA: TGTGCCACCAGTGATTCCAACCAAGAGACCCAGTACTTC.

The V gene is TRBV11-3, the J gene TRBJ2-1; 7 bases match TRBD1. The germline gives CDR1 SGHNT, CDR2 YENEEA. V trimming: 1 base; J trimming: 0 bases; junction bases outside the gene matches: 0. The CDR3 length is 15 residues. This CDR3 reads CASSLGDSSYNEQFF. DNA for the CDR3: TGTGCCAGCAGCTTAGGGGACAGCTCCTACAATGAGCAGTTCTTC.

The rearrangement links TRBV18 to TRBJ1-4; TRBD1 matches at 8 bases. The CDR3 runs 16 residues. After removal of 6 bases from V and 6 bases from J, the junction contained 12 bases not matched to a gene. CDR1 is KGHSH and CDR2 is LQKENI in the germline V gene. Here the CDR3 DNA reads TGTGCCAGCTCGCTGGGTCTGACAGGGGAGGATGAAAAACTGTTTTTT. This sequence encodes CASSLGLTGEDEKLFF.

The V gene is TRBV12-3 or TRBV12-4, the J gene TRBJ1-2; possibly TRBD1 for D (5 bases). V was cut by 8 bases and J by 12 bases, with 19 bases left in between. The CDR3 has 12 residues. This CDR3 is CASGFEGRGDTF. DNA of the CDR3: TGTGCCAGCGGATTTGAGGGGCGGGGGGACACCTTC.

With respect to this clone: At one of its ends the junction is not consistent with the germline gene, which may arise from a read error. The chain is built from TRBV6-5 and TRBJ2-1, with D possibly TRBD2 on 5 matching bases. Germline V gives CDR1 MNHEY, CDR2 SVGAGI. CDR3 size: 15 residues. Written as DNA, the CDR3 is TGTGCCAGCAGTGACTCTCTAGCTGCAGGCAATGAGCAGTTCTTC. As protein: CASSDSLAAGNEQFF.

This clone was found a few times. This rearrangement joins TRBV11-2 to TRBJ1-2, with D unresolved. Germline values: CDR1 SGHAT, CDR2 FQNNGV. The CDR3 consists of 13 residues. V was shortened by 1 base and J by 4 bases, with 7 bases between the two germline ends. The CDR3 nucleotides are TGTGCCAGCAGCTTAGTACCAGTCTATGGCTACACCTTC. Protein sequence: CASSLVPVYGYTF.

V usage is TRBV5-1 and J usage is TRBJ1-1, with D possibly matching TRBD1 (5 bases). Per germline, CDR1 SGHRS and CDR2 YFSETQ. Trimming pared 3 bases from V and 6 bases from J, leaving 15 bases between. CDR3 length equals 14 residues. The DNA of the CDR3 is TGCGCCAGCAGCTCCCTGGGACCGGGGGCTGAAGCTTTCTTT. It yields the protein CASSSLGPGAEAFF.

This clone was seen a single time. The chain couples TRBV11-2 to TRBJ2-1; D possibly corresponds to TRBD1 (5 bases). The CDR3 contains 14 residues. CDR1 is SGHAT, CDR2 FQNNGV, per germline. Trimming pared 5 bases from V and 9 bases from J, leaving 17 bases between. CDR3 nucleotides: TGTGCCAGCAGCGATCGGCAAAGGGGCGGTGAGCAGTTCTTC. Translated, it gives CASSDRQRGGEQFF.

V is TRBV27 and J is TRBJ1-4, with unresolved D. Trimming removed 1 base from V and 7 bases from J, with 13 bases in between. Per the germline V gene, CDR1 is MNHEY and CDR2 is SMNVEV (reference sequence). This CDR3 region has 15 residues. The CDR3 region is CASSLFGGGVEKLFF. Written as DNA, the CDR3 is TGTGCCAGCAGTTTATTTGGAGGAGGCGTTGAAAAACTGTTTTTT.

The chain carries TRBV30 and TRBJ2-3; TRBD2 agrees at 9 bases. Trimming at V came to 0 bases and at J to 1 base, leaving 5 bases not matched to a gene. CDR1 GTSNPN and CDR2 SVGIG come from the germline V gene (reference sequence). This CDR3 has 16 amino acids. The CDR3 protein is CAWSVSRGRGTDTQYF. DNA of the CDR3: TGTGCCTGGAGTGTATCTCGCGGGAGGGGCACAGATACGCAGTATTTT.

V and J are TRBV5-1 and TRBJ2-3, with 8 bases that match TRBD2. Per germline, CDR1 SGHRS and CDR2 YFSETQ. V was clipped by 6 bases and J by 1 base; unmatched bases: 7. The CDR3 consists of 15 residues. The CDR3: CASIHSGVGTDTQYF. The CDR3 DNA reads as TGCGCCAGCATTCATAGCGGGGTTGGCACAGATACGCAGTATTTT.

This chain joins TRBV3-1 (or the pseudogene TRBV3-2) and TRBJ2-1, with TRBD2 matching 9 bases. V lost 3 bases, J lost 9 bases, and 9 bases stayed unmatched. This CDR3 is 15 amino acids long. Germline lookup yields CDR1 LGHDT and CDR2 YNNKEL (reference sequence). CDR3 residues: CASSHSSGVAGEQFF. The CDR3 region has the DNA TGTGCCAGCAGCCACTCTAGCGGGGTTGCCGGTGAGCAGTTCTTC.

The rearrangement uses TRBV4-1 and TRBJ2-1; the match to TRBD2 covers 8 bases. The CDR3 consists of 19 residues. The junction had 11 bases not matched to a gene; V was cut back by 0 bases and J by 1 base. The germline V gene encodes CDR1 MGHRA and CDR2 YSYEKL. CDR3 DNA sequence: TGCGCCAGCAGCCAAGAGACCGGGACTAGGGCGCGATCCTACAATGAGCAGTTCTTC. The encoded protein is CASSQETGTRARSYNEQFF.

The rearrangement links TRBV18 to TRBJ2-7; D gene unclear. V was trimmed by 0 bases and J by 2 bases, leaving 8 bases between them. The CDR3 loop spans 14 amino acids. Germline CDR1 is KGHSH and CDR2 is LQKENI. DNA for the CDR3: TGTGCCAGCTCACCACCCTCCAAGCCCTACGAGCAGTACTTC. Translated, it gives CASSPPSKPYEQYF.

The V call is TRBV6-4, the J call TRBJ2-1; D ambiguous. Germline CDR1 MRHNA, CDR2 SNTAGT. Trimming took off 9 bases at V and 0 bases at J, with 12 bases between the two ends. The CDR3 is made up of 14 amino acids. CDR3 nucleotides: TGTGCCAGTTCCCCAGGATACTCCTACAATGAGCAGTTCTTC. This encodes CASSPGYSYNEQFF.

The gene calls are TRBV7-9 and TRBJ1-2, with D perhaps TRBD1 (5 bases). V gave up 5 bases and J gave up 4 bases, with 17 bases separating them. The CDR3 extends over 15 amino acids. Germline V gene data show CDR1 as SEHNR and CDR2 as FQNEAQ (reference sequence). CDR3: CASSTTDPPGYGYTF. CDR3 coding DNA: TGTGCCAGCAGCACGACAGACCCGCCTGGCTATGGCTACACCTTC.

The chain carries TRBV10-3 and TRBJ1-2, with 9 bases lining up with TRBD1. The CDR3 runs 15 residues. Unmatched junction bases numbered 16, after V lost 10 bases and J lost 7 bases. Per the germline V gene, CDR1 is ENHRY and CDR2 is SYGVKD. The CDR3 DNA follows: TGTGCCACCAAGCCGGGACAGGGCGGTGATAGTGGCTACACCTTC. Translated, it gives CATKPGQGGDSGYTF.

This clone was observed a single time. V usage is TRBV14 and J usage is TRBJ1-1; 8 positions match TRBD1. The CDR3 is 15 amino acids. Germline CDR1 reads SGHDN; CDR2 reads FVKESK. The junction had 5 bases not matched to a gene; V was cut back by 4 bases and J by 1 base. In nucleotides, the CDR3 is TGTGCCAGCAGCCTACGGACAGGGAGGAACACTGAAGCTTTCTTT. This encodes CASSLRTGRNTEAFF.